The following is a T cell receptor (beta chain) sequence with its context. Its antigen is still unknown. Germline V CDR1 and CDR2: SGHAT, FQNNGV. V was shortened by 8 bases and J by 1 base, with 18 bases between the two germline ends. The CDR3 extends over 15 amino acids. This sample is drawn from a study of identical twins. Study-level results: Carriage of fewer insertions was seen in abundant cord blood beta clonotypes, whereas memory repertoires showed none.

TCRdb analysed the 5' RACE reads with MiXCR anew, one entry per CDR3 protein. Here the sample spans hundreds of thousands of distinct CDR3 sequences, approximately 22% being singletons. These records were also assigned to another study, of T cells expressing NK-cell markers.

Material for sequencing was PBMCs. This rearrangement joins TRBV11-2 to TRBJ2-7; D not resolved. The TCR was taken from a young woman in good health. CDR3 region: CASPPPYGRSYEQYF. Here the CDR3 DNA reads TGTGCCAGCCCCCCCCCCTACGGCCGTTCCTACGAGCAGTACTTC.